This T cell receptor beta chain was observed in a study of naive CD8 T cells in extremely preterm neonates. Study results and limitations: Preterm CDR3s were shorter than older groups', with fewer N additions and less trimming. Preterm samples differed in productive template counts; sample size was small. Shared CDR3 nucleotide sequences: preterm around 3%, term 0.35% to 0.5%, children roughly 0.03%, adults 0.01%. Preterm neonates had significantly lower iChao1 richness than other age groups.

As to this clone: The antigen remains undetermined.

Germline V lookup: CDR1 SGHTA, CDR2 FQGNSA. The V end lost 2 bases, the J end lost 3 bases, and 4 bases lay between the germline ends. The CDR3 spans 12 residues. Preterm samples came from extremely preterm deliveries at about 22-28 weeks. Excluded: fetal demise, active maternal HSV, known maternal HIV. Produced via immunoSEQ multiplex PCR; TCRdb's table is partial and in-frame only. This sample has 21,000 or so clones, with approximately 88% found just once. What was sequenced was naive CD8+ T cells from cord blood. The V gene is TRBV7-2, the J gene TRBJ2-5; D uncertain. This clonotype was obtained from a boy who was born preterm. The CDR3 DNA is TGTGCCAGCAGCTTACTAGAAGAGACCCAGTACTTC. Encoded protein: CASSLLEETQYF. The full variable domain, with the rest looked up from reference TRBV7-2 and TRBJ2-5, is GAGVSQSPSNKVTEKGKDVELRCDPISGHTALYWYRQSLGQGLEFLIYFQGNSAPDKSGLPSDRFSAERTGGSVSTLTIQRTQQEDSAVYLCASSLLEETQYFGPGTRLLVL.